This entry is about one T cell receptor (beta chain). The antigen this receptor binds is unknown. Per-nucleotide qualities are absent, and no much larger clonotype sits a single base away. This entry belongs to a study of cytomegalovirus exposure and HLA in healthy donors (dated 2017 in TCRdb). Study-wide context: In an earlier analysis of about 560 of the donors, 276 Gb of sequence data and approximately 120 million unique TCR beta sequences from approximately 180 million T cells were reported. About 300 gigabases of sequencing data and 70 million to 85 million unique TCR sequences were included in an early release covering about 600 HLA-typed donors. Of the 398 genotyped donors, 65% to 90% fell in the genetic ancestry cluster associated with self-reported Caucasian donors. The study aimed to test whether signatures of past pathogen exposure could be identified by cataloging public T cell receptors. The study used immunosequencing to profile the T cell repertoires of several hundred subjects and linked those repertoires to cytomegalovirus serostatus. Along with the approximately 650-subject first cohort, a separate validation cohort of approximately 110 different subjects was used. The study combined high-throughput TCR immunosequencing, statistical association of individual TCRs with disease status, and machine learning to predict cytomegalovirus infection status. A later analysis re-examined previously published TCR beta repertoires from more than 550 donors and added high-resolution HLA genotyping to investigate patterns of TCR occurrence. Rather than drawing on any new phenotypic data, the later analysis identified candidate immune exposures from TCR beta sequences and the way those sequences occurred across donors. An earlier analysis of approximately 630 of the donors applied high-throughput TCR beta sequencing to assess whether each TCR beta V gene segment acted as functional or pseudogenic. Donor age, sex, ethnicity and CMV serostatus were compiled together with the repertoire data. In a later genetic analysis, genome-wide SNP genotypes for about 55% of the 666 donors were used, and that subset was treated as a discovery cohort. All discovery cohort repertoires had been generated on a single sequencing platform. HLA typing covered class I and class II loci at four-digit resolution. The number of typed donors differed by locus: roughly 629-640 for A, B, C, DRB1 and DQB1; 500 to 550 for DQA1; 606 for DPA1; and some 430 for DPB1. Roughly 5 DR-DQ haplotypes were treated as single units for association and clustering because of strong linkage in the cohort. Across about 380 genotyped donors of the cohort, an average of about 200,000 unique TCR beta nucleotide sequences per donor were sequenced, and roughly 17% of those sequences were non-productive. What the authors observed across the whole study: In a later analysis, HLA-associated TCR beta chains were found to be more clonally expanded and to have lower generation probabilities than equally common non-associated chains. A further reported finding was that TCR beta sequences accurately predicted the HLA-A and HLA-B alleles for most subjects in the first cohort. For the cohort, immune exposure information was limited to CMV serostatus. In an earlier analysis of about 550 of the donors, most TCR beta V segments were observed in productive rearrangements about 87% or about 30% of the time, broadly matching IMGT annotations. In a later genetic analysis, a missense DCLRE1C variant was associated with V-gene and J-gene trimming of TCR beta chains, and the association was replicated in an independent cohort. In a later genetic analysis, fewer N-insertions in productive TCRs were reported among donors in an Asian-associated ancestry cluster than the 666-donor mean. Most CMV-associated TCR beta chains appeared to be HLA-restricted in a later analysis, and the HLA associations seemed to be driven largely by CMV exposure. The sequencing pipeline was judged likely to have produced a cluster of highly shared sequence variants as a technical artifact. Correlated functional status among segregating V segments might reflect linkage disequilibrium, but an unknown experimental factor could not be ruled out. In a later analysis, TCR association rates were found to vary across HLA loci, with the most associated TCRs seen for DRB1 alleles and the fewest for HLA-C alleles. HLA typing was unavailable for some donors at each locus, so association tests used only the typed subset. A few of the identified cytomegalovirus-associated TCR beta chains were confirmed in vitro to be specific for cytomegalovirus antigens. When HLA alleles, especially DR and DQ, strongly co-occurred, attributing TCR associations to individual alleles was difficult. While some public TCRs were present in many individuals, most TCR sequences turned up only very rarely across donors. In a later analysis, several top co-occurrence clusters were reported to appear linked to parvovirus B19, influenza, CMV and Epstein-Barr virus. The study listed 164 TCR beta chains as associated with cytomegalovirus. The presence/absence analyses assumed that sequencing depth was roughly uniform across donors, and that assumption may not be true. In both the original and validation cohorts, the classifier was reported to diagnose cytomegalovirus status with high specificity and sensitivity. Approximately 18 rarely observed V segments, including chromosome 9 orphons, were excluded from the earlier analysis of some 590 of the donors because counts were too low. A later analysis associated 16,951 TCR beta sequences with specific HLA alleles at a false discovery rate of 0.05. It was suggested by the authors that the approach could potentially be generalized to other disease states and immunological phenotypes. The cohort was sequenced for TCR beta chains only, and without alpha or paired-chain data the features that could be detected were limited.

The cohort comprised fewer than 700 healthy bone marrow donors. All cohort members were sampled while nominally healthy, although unrecorded immune exposures were likely present. The donor tested CMV seronegative, placing the donor among the 350 or so seronegative members of the cohort. A peripheral blood sample was provided by each donor, and peripheral blood mononuclear cells were used for TCR beta sequencing. The Qiagen DNeasy Blood Extraction Kit was used to extract genomic DNA from the blood cell samples. Library generation was performed with the immunoSEQ multiplex PCR assay. For the multiplex PCR, a mixture combining 60 forward primers for TCR Vbeta segments and 13 reverse primers for TCR Jbeta segments was used. The CDR3 region of rearranged TCR beta genes was amplified from genomic DNA with a multiplex PCR assay. On the Illumina HiSeq System, the amplified TCR beta libraries were sequenced as 87-base-pair reads. As for the authors' bioinformatics: A later analysis tallied 80 million to 95 million unique TCR beta chains across the 660 or so repertoires, and some 10 million of those chains were shared by two or more donors. Raw reads were error-corrected and collapsed into unique sequences by a nearest-neighbor algorithm in which closely related sequences were merged to remove PCR and sequencing errors. V, D and J gene segments were assigned by aligning CDR3 sequences to IMGT reference sequences. For a sequence to be retained, at least a six-nucleotide match to both a V gene segment and a J gene segment was required. A rearrangement was called productive if the CDR3 had no stop codons and remained in frame with V and J, and every other rearrangement was called non-productive. CDR3 was defined according to IMGT convention as the region running from the second conserved V-encoded cysteine to the conserved J-encoded phenylalanine. The earlier analysis of about 610 of the donors excluded any sequence lacking an unambiguous match to a single V gene segment. An earlier analysis of a few hundred of the donors classified V segments as functional when productive rearrangements were above 56.7% and as segregating when the standard deviation between donors was above 5%. A statistical classification framework was built for diagnosing cytomegalovirus status from the catalog of TCR beta chain sequences. V and J gene assignment, in a later analysis, came from comparing TCR nucleotide sequences with IMGT/GENE-DB human TR gene sequences. A later analysis assigned CDR3 sequences and most-parsimonious VDJ recombination scenarios with the TCRdist pipeline. In a later analysis, each TCR beta chain was defined by its CDR3 amino acid sequence together with its V-gene family, and reads lacking a unique V-gene family were excluded. In a later analysis, fewer than 600 highly shared, low-generation-probability nucleotide sequences were removed to address suspected cross-contamination and a sequencing artifact. In a later analysis, a clonal expansion index for each public chain was calculated from normalized within-repertoire ranks of inferred template counts. Generation probabilities in a later analysis came from a VDJ recombination model fitted to out-of-frame rearrangements, and those results were checked against IGoR. Hypergeometric tests were used in a later analysis to score TCR-TCR, TCR-HLA and TCR-CMV co-occurrence, with a repertoire-size bias correction applied to the TCR pairs. To estimate false discovery rates, a later analysis permuted the HLA or CMV assignments 20 times. In a later analysis, co-occurring TCRs were grouped using DBSCAN, and TCRdist sequence similarity was added for clustering within HLA-allele-positive subsets. Repertoires with fewer than 30,000 or more than 120,000 public chains, plus five repertoires with anomalous nucleotide sharing, were excluded from co-occurrence clustering. This immuneACCESS table, as held by TCRdb, lists in-frame sequences with V and J called but not all clones. Of the missing ones, under half trace to an unresolved V gene in checked studies; the others have no known cause. V and J calls and clone size are given by that table; D and trimming were obtained from the DNA. This sample holds approximately 200,000 clones; 65% to 90% were observed only once. Just over 1.4% of the sample is held by the ten biggest clonotypes.

This TCR was recovered from a girl aged 10 to 17 in good health and CMV-seronegative. Specimen: PBMCs.

The CDR3 corresponds to CASRLGTGMREQFF. The base sequence is TGTGCCAGCAGACTCGGGACAGGGATGAGGGAGCAGTTCTTC. Rearrangement joined TRBV6-5 to TRBJ2-1, with 9 junctional bases fitting TRBD1. The germline V gene gives CDR1 as MNHEY and CDR2 as SVGAGI. Trimming takes 6 bases off V and 10 bases off J; junction bases not matched to a gene: 10. The CDR3 measures 14 amino acids from cysteine to phenylalanine. This entry keeps only the CDR3 DNA: 42 bases, framed from base 1.